This TCR beta chain was sequenced for a study of T cell responses to AZD1222 COVID-19 vaccine. General study findings and limits: Of spike-specific TCRs, nearly half reportedly target regions left unmutated in variants.

Sequencing used immunoSEQ multiplex PCR; TCRdb keeps in-frame clones, though not all of them. The sample carries 180,000 or so clones, more than 80% recorded once. This clone was counted between two and nine times. What it binds is not known. The V and J ends lost 6 bases and 7 bases respectively, with 10 bases between them. The CDR3 runs to 12 residues. This material consisted of peripheral blood, taken on day 0 of AZD1222 vaccination. The chain combines TRBV12-3 or TRBV12-4 with TRBJ2-1, with a tentative D call TRBD2 (6 bases). The TCR sequence derives from an adult in good health. Here the CDR3 reads CASRKLANEQFF. The CDR3 nucleotides read TGTGCCAGCAGGAAACTAGCAAATGAGCAGTTCTTC.